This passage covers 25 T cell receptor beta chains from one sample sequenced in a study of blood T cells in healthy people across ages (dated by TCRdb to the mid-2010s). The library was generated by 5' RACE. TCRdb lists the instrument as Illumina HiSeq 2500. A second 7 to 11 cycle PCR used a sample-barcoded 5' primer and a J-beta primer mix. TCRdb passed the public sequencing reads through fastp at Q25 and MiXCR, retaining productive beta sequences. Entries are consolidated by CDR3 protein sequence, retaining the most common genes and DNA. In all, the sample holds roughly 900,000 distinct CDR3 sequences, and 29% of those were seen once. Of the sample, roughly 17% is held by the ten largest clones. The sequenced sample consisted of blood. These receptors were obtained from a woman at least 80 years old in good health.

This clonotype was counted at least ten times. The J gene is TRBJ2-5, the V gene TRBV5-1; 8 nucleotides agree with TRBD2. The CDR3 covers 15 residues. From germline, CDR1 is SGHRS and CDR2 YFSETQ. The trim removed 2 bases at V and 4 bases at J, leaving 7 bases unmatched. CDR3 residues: CASSFSGGARETQYF. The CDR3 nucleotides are TGCGCCAGCAGCTTTTCGGGGGGGGCCAGAGAGACCCAGTACTTC. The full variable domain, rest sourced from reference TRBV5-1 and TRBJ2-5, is KAGVTQTPRYLIKTRGQQVTLSCSPISGHRSVSWYQQTPGQGLQFLFEYFSETQRNKGNFPGRFSGRQFSNSRSEMNVSTLELGDSALYLCASSFSGGARETQYFGPGTRLLVL.

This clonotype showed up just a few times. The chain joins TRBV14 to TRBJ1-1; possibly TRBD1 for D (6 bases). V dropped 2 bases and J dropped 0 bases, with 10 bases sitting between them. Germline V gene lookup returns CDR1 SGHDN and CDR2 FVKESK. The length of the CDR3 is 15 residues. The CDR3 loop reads CASSQTGRMNTEAFF. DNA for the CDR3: TGTGCCAGCAGCCAAACAGGGCGTATGAACACTGAAGCTTTCTTT.

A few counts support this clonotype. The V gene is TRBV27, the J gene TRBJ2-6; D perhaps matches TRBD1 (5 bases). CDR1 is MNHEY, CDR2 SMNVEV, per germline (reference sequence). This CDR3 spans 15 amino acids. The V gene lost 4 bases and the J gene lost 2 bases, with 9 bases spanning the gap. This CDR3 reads CASSSTGPGANVLTF. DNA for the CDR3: TGTGCCAGCAGTTCAACAGGCCCTGGGGCCAACGTCCTGACTTTC.

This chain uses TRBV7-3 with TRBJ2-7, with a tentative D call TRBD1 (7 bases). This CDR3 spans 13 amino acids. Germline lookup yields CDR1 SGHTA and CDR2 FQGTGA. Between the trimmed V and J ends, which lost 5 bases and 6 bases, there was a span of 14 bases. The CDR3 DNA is TGTGCCAGCAGCCCTAACAGGGGAGGCGAGCAGTACTTC. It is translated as CASSPNRGGEQYF. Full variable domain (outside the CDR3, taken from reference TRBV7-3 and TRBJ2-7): GAGVSQTPSNKVTEKGKYVELRCDPISGHTALYWYRQSLGQGPEFLIYFQGTGAADDSGLPNDRFFAVRPEGSVSTLKIQRTERGDSAVYLCASSPNRGGEQYFGPGTRLTVT.

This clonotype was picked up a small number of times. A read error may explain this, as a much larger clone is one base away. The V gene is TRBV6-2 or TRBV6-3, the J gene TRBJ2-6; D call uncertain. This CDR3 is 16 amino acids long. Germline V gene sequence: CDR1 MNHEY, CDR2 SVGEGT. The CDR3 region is CATELDGASGPNVLTF. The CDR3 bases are TGTGCCACCGAATTAGACGGTGCCTCTGGGCCCAACGTCCTGACTTTC.

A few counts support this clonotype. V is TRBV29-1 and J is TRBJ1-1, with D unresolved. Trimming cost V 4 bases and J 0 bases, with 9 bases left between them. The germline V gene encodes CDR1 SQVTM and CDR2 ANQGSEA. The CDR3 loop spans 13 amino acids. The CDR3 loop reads CSVVGLMNTEAFF. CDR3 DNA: TGCAGCGTTGTAGGCCTAATGAACACTGAAGCTTTCTTT.

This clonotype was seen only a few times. This CDR3 is CASSYSMTGAAGGRDTQYF. The DNA of the CDR3 is TGTGCCAGCAGTTACTCGATGACGGGGGCAGCGGGGGGCCGGGATACGCAGTATTTT. V is TRBV6-5 and J is TRBJ2-3, with 9 bases fitting TRBD2. The V gene end was trimmed by 0 bases and the J gene end by 6 bases; junction bases not matched to a gene: 16. Per the germline V gene, CDR1 is MNHEY and CDR2 is SVGAGI. The length of the CDR3 is 19 residues.

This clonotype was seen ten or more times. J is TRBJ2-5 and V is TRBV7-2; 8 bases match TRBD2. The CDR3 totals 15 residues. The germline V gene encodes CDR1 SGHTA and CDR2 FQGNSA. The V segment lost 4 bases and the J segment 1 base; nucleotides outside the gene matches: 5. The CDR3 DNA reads TGTGCCAGCAGCTCCTTAGCGGGGATCCAAGAGACCCAGTACTTC. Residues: CASSSLAGIQETQYF.

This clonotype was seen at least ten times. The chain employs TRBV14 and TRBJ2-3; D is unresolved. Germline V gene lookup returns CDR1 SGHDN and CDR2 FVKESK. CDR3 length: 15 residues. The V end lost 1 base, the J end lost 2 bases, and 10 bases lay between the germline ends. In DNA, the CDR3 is TGTGCCAGCAGCCAAGCCCGGTCTGACACAGATACGCAGTATTTT. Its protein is CASSQARSDTDTQYF.

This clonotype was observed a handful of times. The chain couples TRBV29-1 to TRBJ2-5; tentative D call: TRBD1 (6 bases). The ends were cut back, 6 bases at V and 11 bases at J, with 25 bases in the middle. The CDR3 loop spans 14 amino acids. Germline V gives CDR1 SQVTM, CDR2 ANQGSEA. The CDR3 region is CSVTRGLGYNEQYF. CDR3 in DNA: TGCAGCGTCACCAGGGGTCTTGGGTACAATGAGCAGTACTTC.

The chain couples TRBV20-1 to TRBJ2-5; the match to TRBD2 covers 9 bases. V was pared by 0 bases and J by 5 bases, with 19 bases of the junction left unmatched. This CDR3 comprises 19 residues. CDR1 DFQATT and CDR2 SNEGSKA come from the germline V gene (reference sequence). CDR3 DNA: TGCAGTGCTAGAGATCTAAGTGAGCTAGCGGGGTCCATGGGGGAGACCCAGTACTTC. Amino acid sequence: CSARDLSELAGSMGETQYF.

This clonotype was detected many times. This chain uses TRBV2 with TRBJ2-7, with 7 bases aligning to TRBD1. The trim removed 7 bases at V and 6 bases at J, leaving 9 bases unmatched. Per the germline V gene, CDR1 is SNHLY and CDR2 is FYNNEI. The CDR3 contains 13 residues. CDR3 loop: CASKWQGESEQYF. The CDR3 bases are TGTGCCAGCAAGTGGCAGGGGGAAAGCGAGCAGTACTTC.

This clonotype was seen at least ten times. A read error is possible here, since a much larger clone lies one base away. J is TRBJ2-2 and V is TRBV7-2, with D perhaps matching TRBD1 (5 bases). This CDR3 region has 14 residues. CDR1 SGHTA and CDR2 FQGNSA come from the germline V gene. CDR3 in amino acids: CASSLGQTPEERFF. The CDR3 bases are TGTGCCAGCAGCTTAGGACAGACTCCTGAGGAGCGGTTTTTT.

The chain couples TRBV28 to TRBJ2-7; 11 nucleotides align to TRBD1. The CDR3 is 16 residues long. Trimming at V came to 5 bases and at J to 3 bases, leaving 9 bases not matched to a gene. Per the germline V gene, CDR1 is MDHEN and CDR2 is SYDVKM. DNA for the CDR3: TGTGCCAGCAGTCTCCCGGGGGGGACAGGGGGCTACGAGCAGTACTTC. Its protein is CASSLPGGTGGYEQYF.

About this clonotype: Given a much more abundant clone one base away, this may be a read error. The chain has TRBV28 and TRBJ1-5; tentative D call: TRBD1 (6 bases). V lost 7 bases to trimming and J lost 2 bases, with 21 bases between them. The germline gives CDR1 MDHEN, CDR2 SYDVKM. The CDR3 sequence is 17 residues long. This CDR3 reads CASTLQGQYYGNQPQHF. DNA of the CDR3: TGTGCCAGCACCTTACAAGGACAGTACTATGGCAATCAGCCCCAGCATTTT. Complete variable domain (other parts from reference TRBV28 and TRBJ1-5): DVKVTQSSRYLVKRTGEKVFLECVQDMDHENMFWYRQDPGLGLRLIYFSYDVKMKEKGDIPEGYSVSREKKERFSLILESASTNQTSMYLCASTLQGQYYGNQPQHFGDGTRLSIL.

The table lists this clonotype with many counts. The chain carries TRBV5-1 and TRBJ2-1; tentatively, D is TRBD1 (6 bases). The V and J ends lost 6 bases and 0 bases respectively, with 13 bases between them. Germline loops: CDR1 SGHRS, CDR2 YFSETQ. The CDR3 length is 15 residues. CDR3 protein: CASTLTGTSYNEQFF. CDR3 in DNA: TGCGCCAGCACCCTGACAGGTACCTCCTACAATGAGCAGTTCTTC.

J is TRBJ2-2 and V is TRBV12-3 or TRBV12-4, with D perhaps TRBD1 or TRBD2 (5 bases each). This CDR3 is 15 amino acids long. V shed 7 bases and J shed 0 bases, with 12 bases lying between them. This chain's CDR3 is CASTTRGANTGELFF. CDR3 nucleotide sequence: TGTGCCAGCACAACGAGGGGTGCGAACACCGGGGAGCTGTTTTTT.

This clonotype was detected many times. CDR3 sequence: CASSQVPETQYF. DNA for the CDR3: TGTGCCAGCAGCCAAGTACCGGAAACGCAGTATTTT. V usage is TRBV4-2 and J usage is TRBJ2-3; D gene uncertain. CDR3 length: 12 residues. Germline V CDR1 and CDR2: LGHNA, YNFKEQ. V lost 1 base to trimming and J lost 9 bases, with 8 bases between them.

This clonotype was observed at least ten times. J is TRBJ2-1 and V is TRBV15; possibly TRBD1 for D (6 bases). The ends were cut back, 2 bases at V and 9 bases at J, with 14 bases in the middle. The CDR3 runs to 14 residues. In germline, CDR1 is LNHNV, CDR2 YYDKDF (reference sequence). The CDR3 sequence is CATSRLTTGTEQFF. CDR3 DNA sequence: TGTGCCACCAGCAGACTTACCACAGGGACTGAGCAGTTCTTC. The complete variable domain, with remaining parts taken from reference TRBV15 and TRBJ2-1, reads DAMVIQNPRYQVTQFGKPVTLSCSQTLNHNVMYWYQQKSSQAPKLLFHYYDKDFNNEADTPDNFQSRRPNTSFCFLDIRSPGLGDTAMYLCATSRLTTGTEQFFGPGTRLTVL.

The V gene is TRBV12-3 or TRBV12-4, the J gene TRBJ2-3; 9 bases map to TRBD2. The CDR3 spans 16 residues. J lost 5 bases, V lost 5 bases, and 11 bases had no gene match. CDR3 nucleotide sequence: TGTGCCAGCAGTACTAATTTGCGGGGGGGCGTAGATACGCAGTATTTT. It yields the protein CASSTNLRGGVDTQYF.

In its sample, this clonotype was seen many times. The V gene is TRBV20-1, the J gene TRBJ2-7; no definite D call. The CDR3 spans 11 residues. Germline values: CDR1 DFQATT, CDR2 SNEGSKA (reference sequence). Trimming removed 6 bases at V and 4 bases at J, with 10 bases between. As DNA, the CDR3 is TGCAGTGCAACGACGGAATACGAGCAGTACTTC. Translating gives CSATTEYEQYF.

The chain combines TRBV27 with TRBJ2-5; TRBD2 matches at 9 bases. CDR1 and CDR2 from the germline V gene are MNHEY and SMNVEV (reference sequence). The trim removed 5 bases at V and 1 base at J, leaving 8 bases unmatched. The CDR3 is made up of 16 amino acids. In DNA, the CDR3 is TGTGCCAGCAGTCCCTTTAGCGGGGGCCGCCAAGAGACCCAGTACTTC. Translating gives CASSPFSGGRQETQYF.

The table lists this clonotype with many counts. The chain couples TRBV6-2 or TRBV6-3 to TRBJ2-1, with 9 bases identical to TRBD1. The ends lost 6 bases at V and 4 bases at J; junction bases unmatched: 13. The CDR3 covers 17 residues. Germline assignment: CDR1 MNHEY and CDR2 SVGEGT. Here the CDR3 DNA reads TGTGCCAGCAGCCCAACCCCCGCCGACAGGGGGTACAATGAGCAGTTCTTC. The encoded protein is CASSPTPADRGYNEQFF.

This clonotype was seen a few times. CDR3: CASGTFPQYF. The DNA for the CDR3 is TGTGCCAGCGGAACGTTCCCGCAGTATTTT. The V and J genes are TRBV2 and TRBJ2-3; D gene uncertain. Germline V gives CDR1 SNHLY, CDR2 FYNNEI. With 8 bases removed from V and 10 bases from J, the gap between germline ends came to 10 bases. This CDR3 is built from 10 residues.

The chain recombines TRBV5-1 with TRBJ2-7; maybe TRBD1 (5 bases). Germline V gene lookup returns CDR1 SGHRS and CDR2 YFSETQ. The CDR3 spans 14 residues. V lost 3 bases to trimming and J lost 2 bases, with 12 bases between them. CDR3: CASSSPGRAYEQYF. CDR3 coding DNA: TGCGCCAGCAGCTCCCCCGGCAGGGCCTACGAGCAGTACTTC. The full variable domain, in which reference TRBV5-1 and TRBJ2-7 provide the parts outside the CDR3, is KAGVTQTPRYLIKTRGQQVTLSCSPISGHRSVSWYQQTPGQGLQFLFEYFSETQRNKGNFPGRFSGRQFSNSRSEMNVSTLELGDSALYLCASSSPGRAYEQYFGPGTRLTVT.